A selection of T cell receptor beta chains follows, all from one sample in a study of blood T cells in healthy people across ages. MiXCR was run by TCRdb on the 5' RACE reads, yielding one entry per CDR3 protein. The table records about 800,000 distinct CDR3 sequences, roughly 50% of them present only once. The sample comprised blood. These receptors originate from a man between 25 and 39 years old in good health. Each CDR3 is given with its conserved first and last residue. Each record gives: clone size, J gene, D gene, V gene, CDR3 protein, CDR3 DNA. D genes are given only for firm matches. Rows may omit the clone size; those that give it use once, few, many or a size class.

>many|TRBJ2-3|-|TRBV11-2
CASSRTEGRDTQYF
TGTGCCAGCAGCCGAACAGAGGGAAGGGATACGCAGTATTTT
>-|TRBJ2-1|-|TRBV20-1
CSARDFRGSYNEQFF
TGCAGTGCTAGAGACTTTAGAGGTTCCTACAATGAGCAGTTCTTC
>once|TRBJ2-1|TRBD1|TRBV20-1
CSASGQGNPYNEQFF
TGCAGTGCTTCCGGACAGGGAAACCCCTACAATGAGCAGTTCTTC
>-|TRBJ1-1|-|TRBV7-9
CASCAQNTEAFF
TGTGCCAGCTGTGCCCAGAACACTGAAGCTTTCTTT
>-|TRBJ2-1|-|TRBV10-3
CAITRGEGPNREQFF
TGTGCCATTACTAGGGGGGAGGGCCCCAATCGGGAGCAGTTCTTC
>-|TRBJ2-5|TRBD1|TRBV12-3/TRBV12-4
CASSPTTGIMKTQYF
TGTGCCAGCAGTCCAACGACAGGGATAATGAAGACCCAGTACTTC
>-|TRBJ2-3|TRBD2|TRBV6-5
CASRPLAGGVSDTQYF
TGTGCCAGCAGGCCCCTAGCGGGAGGGGTGTCAGATACGCAGTATTTT
>few|TRBJ1-1|-|TRBV12-3/TRBV12-4
CASSPSGQQYTEAFF
TGTGCCAGCAGCCCTTCAGGGCAGCAGTACACTGAAGCTTTCTTT
>-|TRBJ2-1|-|TRBV5-5
CASSLRWDGNEQFF
TGTGCCAGCAGCTTGAGGTGGGACGGCAATGAGCAGTTCTTC
>-|TRBJ2-7|TRBD1|TRBV4-3
CASSPHPGQQAYEQYF
TGCGCCAGCAGCCCTCATCCGGGACAGCAAGCCTACGAGCAGTACTTC
>-|TRBJ2-7|TRBD2|TRBV20-1
CSASGAGLLYEQYF
TGCAGTGCTAGTGGAGCGGGGCTACTCTACGAGCAGTACTTC
>-|TRBJ1-2|-|TRBV4-2
CASSQGGEGMGYGYTF
TGTGCCAGCAGCCAGGGGGGGGAGGGGATGGGGTATGGCTACACCTTC
>-|TRBJ2-1|-|TRBV7-2
CASRGGGLSSYNEQFF
TGTGCCAGCAGAGGAGGGGGGCTAAGCTCCTACAATGAGCAGTTCTTC
>-|TRBJ1-1|-|TRBV20-1
CSARDRGTPKDTEAFF
TGCAGTGCTAGAGATCGGGGGACCCCTAAGGACACTGAAGCTTTCTTT
>-|TRBJ2-1|-|TRBV9
CASSVDYNEQFF
TGTGCCAGCAGTGTAGACTACAATGAGCAGTTCTTC
>-|TRBJ2-3|-|TRBV3-1
CASSQGLGGGDTQYF
TGTGCCAGCAGCCAAGGTCTAGGGGGGGGAGATACGCAGTATTTT
>-|TRBJ2-1|-|TRBV7-2
CASSLGRTEQFF
TGTGCCAGCAGCTTAGGTCGAACTGAGCAGTTCTTC
>-|TRBJ2-7|-|TRBV29-1
CSVALADYEQYF
TGCAGCGTTGCATTAGCGGATTACGAGCAGTACTTC
>-|TRBJ2-3|TRBD2|TRBV12-3/TRBV12-4
CASRISGGPGKSTDTQYF
TGTGCCAGCAGGATTAGCGGGGGACCGGGCAAAAGCACAGATACGCAGTATTTT
>-|TRBJ1-5|-|TRBV29-1
CSVVEGGSNQPQHF
TGCAGCGTTGTAGAAGGGGGAAGCAATCAGCCCCAGCATTTT
>-|TRBJ2-1|TRBD2|TRBV20-1
CSARARRGGDEQFF
TGCAGTGCTAGAGCCCGACGGGGGGGCGATGAGCAGTTCTTC
>-|TRBJ2-5|TRBD2|TRBV20-1
CSARGFSGGRAGYEQYF
TGCAGTGCTAGAGGTTTCTCTGGCGGGAGGGCCGGGTATGAGCAGTACTTC
>-|TRBJ2-7|-|TRBV6-6
CASRFSWEQYF
TGTGCCAGCCGCTTCTCCTGGGAGCAGTACTTC
>-|TRBJ2-5|-|TRBV28
CASSFSSRTALQETQYF
TGTGCCAGCAGTTTTAGCTCTCGGACAGCCCTCCAAGAGACCCAGTACTTC
>-|TRBJ2-5|-|TRBV6-2/TRBV6-3
CASSYGPGGYQETQYF
TGTGCCAGCAGTTACGGGCCCGGAGGGTACCAAGAGACCCAGTACTTC
>-|TRBJ2-7|TRBD1|TRBV20-1
CSAMTGVNYEQYF
TGCAGTGCCATGACAGGGGTTAACTACGAGCAGTACTTC
>few|TRBJ2-5|-|TRBV21-1
CASSLDKRGQETQYF
TGTGCCAGCAGCCTGGACAAGCGGGGTCAAGAGACCCAGTACTTC
>few|TRBJ2-5|-|TRBV20-1
CSARDLVGSQETQYF
TGCAGTGCTAGAGATTTGGTGGGGAGCCAAGAGACCCAGTACTTC
>-|TRBJ2-4|-|TRBV5-1
CASSLGPTRGQNIQYF
TGCGCCAGCAGCCTCGGGCCAACAAGGGGACAAAACATTCAGTACTTC
>few|TRBJ2-7|-|TRBV4-2
CASAPTEDRRFSYEQYF
TGTGCCAGCGCCCCTACCGAGGACAGAAGGTTCTCCTACGAGCAGTACTTC
>-|TRBJ2-1|TRBD1|TRBV6-6
CASSRAVQGAHNNEQFF
TGTGCCAGCAGTCGGGCGGTACAGGGGGCGCACAATAATGAGCAGTTCTTC
>-|TRBJ2-1|-|TRBV7-2
CASSVSRGALYNEQFF
TGTGCCAGCAGCGTAAGCCGGGGGGCCCTTTACAATGAGCAGTTCTTC
>once|TRBJ2-3|TRBD2|TRBV20-1
CSARDPGTSDESPQYF
TGCAGTGCTAGGGACCCCGGGACTAGTGATGAGTCACCGCAGTATTTT
>few|TRBJ2-1|-|TRBV4-3
CASQDGSNEQFF
TGCGCCAGCCAGGACGGGTCCAATGAGCAGTTCTTC
>once|TRBJ2-3|-|TRBV6-5
CASSYSRRGGSGTQYF
TGTGCCAGCAGTTACTCGAGAAGGGGTGGGAGCGGAACGCAGTATTTT
>-|TRBJ1-1|-|TRBV29-1
CSAEGRREAFF
TGCAGCGCCGAGGGACGTCGGGAAGCTTTCTTT
>few|TRBJ2-7|TRBD1|TRBV4-2
CASSQEMGQGAYEQYF
TGTGCCAGCAGCCAAGAGATGGGACAGGGGGCCTACGAGCAGTACTTC
>many|TRBJ2-5|-|TRBV12-3/TRBV12-4
CASSLPYSQETQYF
TGTGCCAGCAGTTTACCTTACTCCCAAGAGACCCAGTACTTC
>many|TRBJ2-7|-|TRBV2
CASSGGRKTYEQYF
TGTGCCAGCAGTGGGGGGCGAAAGACCTACGAGCAGTACTTC
>few|TRBJ2-1|-|TRBV7-2
CASSLNINEQFF
TGTGCCAGCAGCCTGAACATTAATGAGCAGTTCTTC
>-|TRBJ2-5|-|TRBV7-9
CASSPGDMREETQYF
TGTGCCAGCAGCCCGGGGGACATGAGGGAGGAGACCCAGTACTTC
>-|TRBJ2-7|-|TRBV4-2
CASSQDTAYGQYF
TGTGCCAGCAGCCAGGACACAGCCTACGGGCAGTACTTC
>-|TRBJ2-1|-|TRBV7-2
CASSLNRVGQAYEQFF
TGTGCCAGCAGCTTGAACAGGGTGGGTCAGGCATATGAGCAGTTCTTC
>few|TRBJ2-1|TRBD1|TRBV29-1
CSAPGTGDFYEQFF
TGCAGCGCCCCCGGGACAGGGGACTTCTATGAGCAGTTCTTC
>-|TRBJ2-1|-|TRBV20-1
CSASGGVSEQFF
TGCAGTGCTTCAGGAGGTGTGAGTGAGCAGTTCTTC
>-|TRBJ1-4|-|TRBV14
CASSKASRDINEKLFF
TGTGCCAGCAGCAAGGCCTCCCGGGACATTAATGAAAAACTGTTTTTT
>-|TRBJ1-2|-|TRBV20-1
CSAGYNYGYTF
TGCAGTGCAGGGTATAACTATGGCTACACCTTC
>-|TRBJ2-5|-|TRBV20-1
CSARDPLKSLQETQYF
TGCAGTGCTAGAGATCCCCTCAAGAGCCTTCAAGAGACCCAGTACTTC
>-|TRBJ2-1|TRBD1|TRBV10-2
CASSESQGDEQFF
TGCGCCAGCAGCGAGTCACAGGGGGATGAGCAGTTCTTC
>-|TRBJ2-1|TRBD2|TRBV20-1
CSGWTSGSPSYNEQFF
TGCAGTGGGTGGACTAGCGGGTCCCCCTCCTACAATGAGCAGTTCTTC
>-|TRBJ2-7|TRBD1|TRBV7-2
CASSLKGSGQGDYEQYF
TGTGCCAGCAGCTTAAAAGGATCCGGACAGGGAGACTACGAGCAGTACTTC
>-|TRBJ2-5|-|TRBV20-1
CSARDGGEETQYF
TGCAGTGCTAGAGACGGGGGCGAGGAGACCCAGTACTTC
>once|TRBJ2-3|-|TRBV20-1
CSAVGGDTDTQYF
TGCAGTGCGGTGGGGGGCGACACAGATACGCAGTATTTT
>-|TRBJ2-7|-|TRBV5-1
CASSLEETAYEQYF
TGCGCCAGCAGCTTGGAAGAGACAGCCTACGAGCAGTACTTC